The source of this TCR beta chain is a study of T cells in Graves' hyperthyroidism and ophthalmopathy. The study's findings and limits: Before onset, ophthalmopathy was predicted by the model a median around 6.5 months earlier.

This clonotype came up many times. Its antigen is still unknown. Amplified regions were TCR beta CDR3 sequences from RNA transcripts. TCR CDR3 underwent first-round RT-PCR with the HTBI primer set. One entry per CDR3 protein results from TCRdb running MiXCR on the multiplex PCR reads. The sample lists about 570,000 distinct CDR3 sequences, 35% to 55% occurring once. This CDR3 has 18 residues. Unmatched junction bases numbered 12, after V lost 5 bases and J lost 3 bases. Germline loops: CDR1 SEHNR, CDR2 FQNEAQ (reference sequence). The clonotype was recovered from an adult woman with Graves' disease, either hyperthyroidism or ophthalmopathy (not recorded which). V is TRBV7-9 and J is TRBJ2-2; 10 bases align to TRBD1. The sample taken for sequencing was peripheral blood or thyroid tissue (not recorded which). Here the CDR3 DNA reads TGTGCCAGCAGCCCCAAGACAGGGGGCCGTATTGACACCGGGGAGCTGTTTTTT. Protein sequence: CASSPKTGGRIDTGELFF.